Here is one TCR beta chain with its context. The data stem from a study of T cell clonotyping in hematopoietic cell transplantation. Generated by immunoSEQ multiplex PCR, the TCRdb table keeps only in-frame clones and is missing some. The data hold 10,000 to 15,000 clones, with 75% to 95% observed a single time. The specimen was peripheral blood mononuclear cells. This sequence was found in a man aged 25 to 40 in good health. Some clones in this sample may be carry-over from other donors' samples.

The CDR3 protein is CASSEWRMEQFF. CDR3 in DNA: TGTGCCAGCAGTGAATGGCGCATGGAGCAGTTCTTC. The rearrangement joins TRBV2 to TRBJ2-1, with unresolved D. V lost 2 bases to trimming and J lost 10 bases, with 9 bases between them. The CDR3 covers 12 residues. CDR1 SNHLY and CDR2 FYNNEI come from the germline V gene.